This TCR beta chain was captured by sequencing in a study of T cell changes during pregnancy in multiple sclerosis. Profiled with immunoSEQ multiplex PCR; TCRdb holds only in-frame clones, not every one. Of 42,000 or so clones in the sample, 90% to 95% were seen once. CDR1 is MNHNS, CDR2 SASEGT, per germline. The CDR3 totals 17 residues. With 2 bases removed from V and 0 bases from J, the gap between germline ends came to 16 bases. J is TRBJ1-1 and V is TRBV6-1; the D is unclear. Specimen: CD4+ T cells from peripheral blood mononuclear cells, collected after pregnancy. The source is a female donor with multiple sclerosis, enrolled in a pregnancy study. The CDR3 nucleotides read TGTGCCAGCAGTGAAACTCGGTGGGCCCCTATGAACACTGAAGCTTTCTTT. Amino acid sequence: CASSETRWAPMNTEAFF.